This T cell receptor beta chain was obtained from a study of blood T cells in healthy people across ages. Germline V lookup: CDR1 DFQATT, CDR2 SNEGSKA (reference sequence). J lost 4 bases, V lost 5 bases, and 13 bases had no gene match. CDR3 length equals 17 residues. Each donor was a healthy Caucasian individual from Russia, aged about 6 to 95. At least 5.5 micrograms of total RNA were extracted per sample. Study-wide results and caveats: Measured against age, TCR beta diversity per million T cells decreased in a roughly linear manner. Unknown CMV status may confound age-related changes in expanded clones.

For the second PCR, which ran for roughly 6 to 12 cycles, a sample-barcoded 5' primer and a J-beta primer mix were used. TCRdb fed the 5' RACE reads into MiXCR, producing one record per CDR3 protein. The profile shows approximately 670,000 distinct CDR3 sequences, less than 45% of them singletons. About this clonotype: Its target is unknown.

The clonotype originates from a man older than 75 in good health. Sequencing input: blood. The chain is built from TRBV20-1 and TRBJ2-3; 12 bases match TRBD2. CDR3 sequence reads: CSARRTSGVPSADTQYF. DNA of the CDR3: TGCAGTGCTCGCCGGACTAGCGGGGTTCCTAGCGCAGATACGCAGTATTTT.